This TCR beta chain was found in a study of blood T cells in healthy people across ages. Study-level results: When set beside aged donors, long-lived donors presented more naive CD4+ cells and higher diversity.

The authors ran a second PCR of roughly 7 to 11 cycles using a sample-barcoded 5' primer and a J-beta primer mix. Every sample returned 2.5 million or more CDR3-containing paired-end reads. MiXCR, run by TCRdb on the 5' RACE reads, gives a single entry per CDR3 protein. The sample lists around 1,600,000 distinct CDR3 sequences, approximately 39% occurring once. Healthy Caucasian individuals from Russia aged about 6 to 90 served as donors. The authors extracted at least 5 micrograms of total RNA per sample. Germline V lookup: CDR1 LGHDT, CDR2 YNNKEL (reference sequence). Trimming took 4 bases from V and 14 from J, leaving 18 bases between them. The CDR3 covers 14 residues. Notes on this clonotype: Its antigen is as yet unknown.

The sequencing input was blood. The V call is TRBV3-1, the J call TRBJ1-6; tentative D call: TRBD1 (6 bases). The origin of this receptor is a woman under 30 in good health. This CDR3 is CASSRENRVKALHF. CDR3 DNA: TGTGCCAGCAGCCGAGAGAACAGGGTTAAGGCCCTCCACTTT.